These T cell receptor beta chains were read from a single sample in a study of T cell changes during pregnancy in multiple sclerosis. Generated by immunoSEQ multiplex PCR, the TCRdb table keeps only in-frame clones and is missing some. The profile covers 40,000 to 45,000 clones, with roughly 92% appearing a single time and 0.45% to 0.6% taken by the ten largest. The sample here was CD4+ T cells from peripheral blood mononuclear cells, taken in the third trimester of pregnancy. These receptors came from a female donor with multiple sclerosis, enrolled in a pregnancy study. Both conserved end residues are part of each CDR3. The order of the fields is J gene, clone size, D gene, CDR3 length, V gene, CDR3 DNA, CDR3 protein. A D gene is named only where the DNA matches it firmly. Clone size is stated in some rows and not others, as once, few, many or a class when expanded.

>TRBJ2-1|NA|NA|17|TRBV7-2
TGTGCCAGCAGCAAGGGACAGGGTAGCGGGGCATACAATGAGCAGTTCTTC
CASSKGQGSGAYNEQFF
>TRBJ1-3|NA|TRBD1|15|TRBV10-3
TGTGCCGTACAGGGGGGTAAGGGTTCTGGAAACACCATATATTTT
CAVQGGKGSGNTIYF
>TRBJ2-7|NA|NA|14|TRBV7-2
TGTGCCAGCAGCTTGGGTCGGACAGCCTACGAGCAGTACTTC
CASSLGRTAYEQYF
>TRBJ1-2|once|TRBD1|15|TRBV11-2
TGTGCCAGCAGCCTCAACTCGGGACAGGTTACTTCCTACACCTTC
CASSLNSGQVTSYTF
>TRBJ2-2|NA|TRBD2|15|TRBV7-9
TGTGCCACCCGGGGGGGACTAGCGTACACCGGGGAGCTGTTTTTT
CATRGGLAYTGELFF
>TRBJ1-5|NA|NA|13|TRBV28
TGTGCCAGCCACCGACAGGCCAATCAGCCCCAGCATTTT
CASHRQANQPQHF
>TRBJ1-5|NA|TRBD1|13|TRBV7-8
TGTGCCAGCAGCGGACAGGACAATCAGCCCCAGCATTTT
CASSGQDNQPQHF
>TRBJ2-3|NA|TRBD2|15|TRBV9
TGTGCCAGCAGCGTAGCTGGCGGGAGAGCAGATACGCAGTATTTT
CASSVAGGRADTQYF
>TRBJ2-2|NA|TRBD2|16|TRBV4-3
TGCGCCAGCAGCCCACGGGGGGTTGGGAACACCGGGGAGCTGTTTTTT
CASSPRGVGNTGELFF
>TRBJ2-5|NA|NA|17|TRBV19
TGTGCCAGTAGTATAGGAGGGTTGGTCTCCCCCCAAGAGACCCAGTACTTC
CASSIGGLVSPQETQYF
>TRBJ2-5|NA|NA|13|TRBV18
TGTGCCAGCTCACCACTACCCCGGGAGACCCAGTACTTC
CASSPLPRETQYF
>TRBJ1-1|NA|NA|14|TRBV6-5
TGTGCCAGCAGGGCGGGACCGGATAACACTGAAGCTTTCTTT
CASRAGPDNTEAFF